The 27 T cell receptor beta chains below come from one sample, sequenced in a study of T cell responses to AZD1222 COVID-19 vaccine (dated by TCRdb to about 2021). Libraries were made using the immunoSEQ multiplex PCR assay. The source is immuneACCESS, and TCRdb retained only in-frame sequences with V and J called. Part of the clones is not carried over; for the studies checked, unresolved V genes explain less than half of this, and the remainder is unexplained. The table for this sample lists approximately 120,000 clones; roughly 87% of them were counted only once. In total, the top ten clones hold 4% to 6% of the sample. This specimen's time point label, interpreted: baseline before first vaccination. Material: peripheral blood, obtained on day 0 of AZD1222 vaccination. The receptor set was obtained from an adult in good health.

The rearrangement joins TRBV28 to TRBJ1-1; the D is unclear. This CDR3 has 14 residues. Trimming left V 5 bases short and J 6 bases short, with 16 bases between. From germline, CDR1 is MDHEN and CDR2 SYDVKM. The CDR3 protein is CASSPPGSWAEAFF. CDR3 nucleotide sequence: TGTGCCAGCAGTCCCCCGGGGTCTTGGGCTGAAGCTTTCTTT. The variable domain in full, with the rest retrieved from reference TRBV28 and TRBJ1-1, is DVKVTQSSRYLVKRTGEKVFLECVQDMDHENMFWYRQDPGLGLRLIYFSYDVKMKEKGDIPEGYSVSREKKERFSLILESASTNQTSMYLCASSPPGSWAEAFFGQGTRLTVV.

The chain uses TRBV6-5 and TRBJ1-3; 7 bases are shared with TRBD1. The V segment lost 6 bases and the J segment 8 bases; nucleotides outside the gene matches: 13. The CDR3 has 15 amino acids. Germline CDR1 reads MNHEY; CDR2 reads SVGAGI. The CDR3 region has the DNA TGTGCCAGCAGCTGGTTAGGGGGCGAGGCGGACACCATATATTTT. Translating gives CASSWLGGEADTIYF.

V usage is TRBV6-2 or TRBV6-3 and J usage is TRBJ2-3; D remains unclear. V lost 1 base and J 1 base, leaving 3 bases between the germline ends. Germline V gene lookup returns CDR1 MNHEY and CDR2 SVGEGT. This CDR3 has 13 residues. The CDR3 DNA reads TGTGCCAGCAGTTACTTGGGCACAGATACGCAGTATTTT. This sequence encodes CASSYLGTDTQYF.

This clone was detected once. The chain couples TRBV5-5 to TRBJ1-4, with a possible D match to TRBD1 (5 bases). Germline values: CDR1 SGHKS, CDR2 YYEKEE (reference sequence). This CDR3 comprises 15 residues. Trimming shortened V by 4 bases and J by 2 bases, and 12 bases separated the two germline ends. Written as DNA, the CDR3 is TGTGCCAGCAGCACCGGGGCTTTGACTAATGAAAAACTGTTTTTT. This gives the protein CASSTGALTNEKLFF. Complete variable domain (other parts from reference TRBV5-5 and TRBJ1-4): DAGVTQSPTHLIKTRGQQVTLRCSPISGHKSVSWYQQVLGQGPQFIFQYYEKEERGRGNFPDRFSARQFPNYSSELNVNALLLGDSALYLCASSTGALTNEKLFFGSGTQLSVL.

The V call is TRBV27, the J call TRBJ1-2; 7 bases are a match to TRBD1. Germline V gene lookup returns CDR1 MNHEY and CDR2 SMNVEV (reference sequence). The CDR3 consists of 14 residues. Unmatched junction bases numbered 8, after V lost 6 bases and J lost 4 bases. CDR3 in amino acids: CASSQLQGTYGYTF. CDR3 DNA sequence: TGTGCCAGCAGCCAATTACAGGGGACCTATGGCTACACCTTC.

The chain recombines TRBV2 with TRBJ2-3; TRBD2 matches at 9 bases. CDR3 length: 12 amino acids. The germline gives CDR1 SNHLY, CDR2 FYNNEI. This CDR3 is CVSGGRGNTQYF. CDR3 in DNA: TGTGTTAGCGGGGGCCGGGGCAATACGCAGTATTTT. Combining the CDR3 with reference TRBV2 and TRBJ2-3 gives the whole variable domain EPEVTQTPSHQVTQMGQEVILRCVPISNHLYFYWYRQILGQKVEFLVSFYNNEISEKSEIFDDQFSVERPDGSNFTLKIRSTKLEDSAMYFCVSGGRGNTQYFGPGTRLTVL.

This chain connects TRBV10-2 to TRBJ1-5; D possibly corresponds to TRBD1 (5 bases). The CDR3 is made up of 15 amino acids. Trimming left V 2 bases short and J 1 base short, with 9 bases between. Germline values: CDR1 WSHSY, CDR2 SAAADI. Here the CDR3 DNA reads TGCGCCAGCAGTGAGACATGGGGGAGCAATCAGCCCCAGCATTTT. Protein: CASSETWGSNQPQHF.

V usage is TRBV19 and J usage is TRBJ2-1, with a weak D call TRBD1 (6 bases). The V gene's germline CDR1 is LNHDA and CDR2 SQIVND (reference sequence). The germline V and J ends were trimmed by 2 bases and 4 bases, with 12 bases remaining between them. The CDR3 has 15 amino acids. The CDR3 protein is CASSIRSGDYNEQFF. The CDR3 region has the DNA TGTGCCAGTAGTATAAGGTCAGGGGATTACAATGAGCAGTTCTTC.

This clone was recorded a few times. V gene TRBV2 combines with J gene TRBJ2-2, with D perhaps matching TRBD1 (6 bases). V was cut by 5 bases and J by 5 bases, with 18 bases left in between. CDR1 and CDR2 (germline): SNHLY, FYNNEI. The CDR3 consists of 16 residues. The CDR3 loop is CASSPNTGYNTGELFF. The CDR3 DNA reads TGTGCCAGCAGTCCCAATACAGGGTACAATACCGGGGAGCTGTTTTTT.

This clone has more than one count but fewer than ten. The J gene is TRBJ2-7, the V gene TRBV4-2; 11 nucleotides line up with TRBD2. Germline V gives CDR1 LGHNA, CDR2 YNFKEQ. With 3 bases clipped from V and 0 bases from J, the junction kept 4 bases outside the gene matches. The CDR3 spans 16 residues. CDR3 sequence reads: CASSQLAGGSSYEQYF. The CDR3 nucleotides are TGTGCCAGCAGCCAGTTAGCGGGGGGGAGCTCCTACGAGCAGTACTTC.

The sample holds one count of this clone. V is TRBV6-1 and J is TRBJ2-4, with D unresolved. The V end lost 2 bases, the J end lost 11 bases, and 13 bases lay between the germline ends. Germline loops: CDR1 MNHNS, CDR2 SASEGT. The CDR3 consists of 13 residues. The CDR3 region is CASSELDEMFQYF. CDR3 in DNA: TGTGCCAGCAGTGAACTTGATGAAATGTTTCAGTACTTC.

This clone was seen a few times. V and J are TRBV4-1 and TRBJ2-1; D gene uncertain. Germline CDR1 reads MGHRA; CDR2 reads YSYEKL. V was clipped by 0 bases and J by 10 bases, with 4 bases between them. This CDR3 region has 11 residues. CDR3 in amino acids: CASSQDGEQFF. In nucleotides, the CDR3 is TGCGCCAGCAGCCAAGACGGCGAGCAGTTCTTC.

This chain connects TRBV7-3 to TRBJ2-6; D is ambiguous. This CDR3 contains 16 residues. Germline V CDR1 and CDR2: SGHTA, FQGTGA. Trimming shortened V by 5 bases and J by 4 bases, and 15 bases separated the two germline ends. The CDR3 loop reads CASSPHLIAGANVLTF. The CDR3 nucleotides are TGTGCCAGCAGCCCTCATTTGATTGCCGGGGCCAACGTCCTGACTTTC.

This chain connects TRBV10-1 to TRBJ1-2; D is unclear. V gave up 9 bases and J gave up 5 bases, with 13 bases separating them. The CDR3 is 12 residues long. CDR1 is WNHNN, CDR2 SYGVQD, per germline (reference sequence). The CDR3 nucleotides read TGCGCCAGTTCGACGGGCCCTTATGGCTACACCTTC. It codes for CASSTGPYGYTF.

The chain couples TRBV12-5 to TRBJ2-5; D ambiguous. Germline V gene sequence: CDR1 LGHNT, CDR2 FRNRAP. CDR3 length: 12 residues. Between the trimmed V and J ends, which lost 7 bases and 7 bases, there was a span of 13 bases. CDR3 region: CASAGPYGTQYF. CDR3 DNA sequence: TGTGCTAGTGCCGGCCCATACGGGACCCAGTACTTC.

J is TRBJ2-3 and V is TRBV5-4; D not certain. CDR1 and CDR2 (germline): SGHNT, YYREEE (reference sequence). This CDR3 spans 14 amino acids. V lost 1 base and J 0 bases, leaving 6 bases between the germline ends. CDR3 in DNA: TGTGCCAGCAGCTTGACAGACAGCACAGATACGCAGTATTTT. It codes for CASSLTDSTDTQYF.

The genes are TRBV6-1 and TRBJ2-7; TRBD1 agrees at 7 bases. CDR1 and CDR2 (germline): MNHNS, SASEGT. This CDR3 has 14 residues. The J segment lost 9 bases and the V segment lost 5 bases, leaving 13 bases of the junction unmatched. The CDR3 DNA reads as TGTGCCAGCAGTTATGGGGACAGTACGAGTTGGCAGTACTTC. Residues: CASSYGDSTSWQYF.

V is TRBV7-8 and J is TRBJ2-1; TRBD2 aligns across 7 bases. The CDR3 is 15 residues long. Losses at the gene ends were 1 base for V and 9 bases for J; bases not matched to a gene: 9. CDR1 is SGHVS, CDR2 FQNEAQ, per germline. The CDR3 DNA is TGTGCCAGCAGCTTAGTACGGGCTAGCGGTTCTGAGCAGTTCTTC. This gives the protein CASSLVRASGSEQFF.

The chain recombines TRBV28 with TRBJ1-5, with 10 bases lining up with TRBD1. This CDR3 has 13 amino acids. V was pared by 8 bases and J by 6 bases, with 4 bases of the junction left unmatched. Germline assignment: CDR1 MDHEN and CDR2 SYDVKM. CDR3 sequence reads: CASGQGVGQPQHF. Written as DNA, the CDR3 is TGTGCCAGCGGACAGGGGGTCGGTCAGCCCCAGCATTTT.

The CDR3 spells CASSYGPEGQPQHF. Written as DNA, the CDR3 is TGTGCCAGCAGTTATGGACCCGAAGGGCAGCCCCAGCATTTT. The V and J genes are TRBV6-5 and TRBJ1-5; the D is unclear. V lost 3 bases to trimming and J lost 7 bases, with 13 bases between them. The CDR3 covers 14 residues. Germline V gene lookup returns CDR1 MNHEY and CDR2 SVGAGI.

The chain has TRBV4-2 and TRBJ2-7; D is uncertain. CDR3 size: 15 residues. The germline V and J ends were trimmed by 4 bases and 1 base, with 14 bases remaining between them. Germline assignment: CDR1 LGHNA and CDR2 YNFKEQ. For the CDR3, the DNA is TGTGCCAGCAGCCGAAGAGGAAGTGGATCCTACGAGCAGTACTTC. Protein product: CASSRRGSGSYEQYF.

The V and J genes are TRBV29-1 and TRBJ1-2, with 7 bases fitting TRBD1. The germline V gene encodes CDR1 SQVTM and CDR2 ANQGSEA. The CDR3 runs 14 residues. The V and J ends lost 6 bases and 2 bases, in that order; junction bases with no gene match: 9. The CDR3 coding sequence is TGCAGCGTCCGGGTGGGACAGAGCAACTATGGCTACACCTTC. Translating it yields CSVRVGQSNYGYTF.

This clone appeared a single time. The chain carries TRBV11-3 and TRBJ2-3; the D gene is possibly TRBD2 (5 bases). The CDR3 is made up of 18 amino acids. Trimming took off 5 bases at V and 2 bases at J, with 23 bases between the two ends. Germline V CDR1 and CDR2: SGHNT, YENEEA. The CDR3 loop is CASSPRARVSGVTDTQYF. CDR3 DNA: TGTGCCAGCAGCCCTCGAGCCCGGGTTTCCGGGGTCACAGATACGCAGTATTTT.

The V and J genes are TRBV11-2 and TRBJ2-1, with 10 bases aligning to TRBD2. The V and J ends lost 1 base and 4 bases, in that order; junction bases with no gene match: 13. Germline V lookup: CDR1 SGHAT, CDR2 FQNNGV. The CDR3 is 19 amino acids. The CDR3 DNA is TGTGCCAGCAGCTTAGGACTTTATCGGACTAGCGGAGGGTACAATGAGCAGTTCTTC. Protein: CASSLGLYRTSGGYNEQFF.

The chain is built from TRBV2 and TRBJ2-7; 12 bases fit TRBD2. This CDR3 has 15 residues. The V gene's germline CDR1 is SNHLY and CDR2 FYNNEI. The junction had 4 bases not matched to a gene; V was cut back by 5 bases and J by 2 bases. CDR3 in amino acids: CASSQTSGGTYEQYF. The CDR3 DNA sequence: TGTGCCAGCAGTCAGACTAGCGGGGGAACCTACGAGCAGTACTTC.

CDR3: CACSTQTGMYNEKLFF. The CDR3 DNA reads as TGTGCCTGCTCCACACAAACAGGGATGTATAATGAAAAACTGTTTTTT. The chain combines TRBV30 with TRBJ1-4; D might be TRBD1 (6 bases). Trimming shortened V by 6 bases and J by 4 bases, and 21 bases separated the two germline ends. This CDR3 has 16 amino acids. Germline V gives CDR1 GTSNPN, CDR2 SVGIG (reference sequence).

V usage is TRBV7-9 and J usage is TRBJ1-1, with D unclear. The V gene lost 0 bases and the J gene lost 11 bases, with 13 bases spanning the gap. CDR3 length: 13 residues. Germline V gene lookup returns CDR1 SEHNR and CDR2 FQNEAQ (reference sequence). CDR3 residues: CASSLANPLDAFF. The DNA of the CDR3 is TGTGCCAGCAGCTTAGCAAATCCCCTTGACGCTTTCTTT. Complete variable domain (other parts from reference TRBV7-9 and TRBJ1-1): DTGVSQNPRHKITKRGQNVTFRCDPISEHNRLYWYRQTLGQGPEFLTYFQNEAQLEKSRLLSDRFSAERPKGSFSTLEIQRTEQGDSAMYLCASSLANPLDAFFGQGTRLTVV.